This paragraph reports one T cell receptor (beta chain). What it binds is unknown. This sample was taken from a study of cytomegalovirus exposure and HLA in healthy donors. On the study more broadly: Across around 400 genotyped donors, just over 80% landed in the Caucasian-associated ancestry cluster. General observations from the study: In a later analysis, compared with equally common non-associated chains, HLA-associated beta chains were more expanded. Fewer N-insertions than the approximately 680-donor mean were reportedly shown by an Asian-associated ancestry cluster in a later analysis. Later on, a genetic analysis was performed. It linked a missense variant in DCLRE1C with V- and J-gene trimming of TCR beta.

The PCR ran on 60 Vbeta and 13 Jbeta primers. Libraries were prepared by immunoSEQ multiplex PCR; TCRdb keeps only in-frame clonotypes and omits some of them. The table includes about 100,000 clones, 82% detected once. V was shortened by 2 bases and J by 2 bases, with 7 bases between the two germline ends. This CDR3 comprises 14 residues. Germline CDR1 reads SGHVS; CDR2 reads FQNEAQ. This TCR was recovered from a man aged 30-40 years in good health and CMV-seropositive. Material: PBMCs. The rearrangement links TRBV7-8 to TRBJ1-5; TRBD1 is a possible D gene (5 bases). For the CDR3, the DNA is TGTGCCAGCAGCTTACTCAGGGGCAATCAGCCCCAGCATTTT. Amino acids: CASSLLRGNQPQHF.